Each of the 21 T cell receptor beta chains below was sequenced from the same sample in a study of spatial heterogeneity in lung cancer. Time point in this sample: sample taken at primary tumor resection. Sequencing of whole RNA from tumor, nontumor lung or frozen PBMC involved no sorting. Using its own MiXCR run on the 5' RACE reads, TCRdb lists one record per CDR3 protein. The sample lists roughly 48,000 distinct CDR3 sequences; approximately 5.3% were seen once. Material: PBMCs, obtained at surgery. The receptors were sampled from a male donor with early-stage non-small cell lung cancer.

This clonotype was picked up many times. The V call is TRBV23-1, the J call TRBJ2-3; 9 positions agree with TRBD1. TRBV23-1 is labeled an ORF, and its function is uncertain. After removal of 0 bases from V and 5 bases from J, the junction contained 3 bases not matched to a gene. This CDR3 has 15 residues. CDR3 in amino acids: CASSQSGQGLDTQYF. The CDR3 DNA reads TGCGCCAGCAGTCAATCGGGACAGGGATTAGATACGCAGTATTTT.

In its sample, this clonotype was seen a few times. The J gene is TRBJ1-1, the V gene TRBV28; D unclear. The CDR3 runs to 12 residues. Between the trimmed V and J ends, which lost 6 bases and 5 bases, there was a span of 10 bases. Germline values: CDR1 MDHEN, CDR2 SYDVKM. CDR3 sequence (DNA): TGTGCCAGCAGGCAGGAGCTAACTGAAGCTTTCTTT. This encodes CASRQELTEAFF.

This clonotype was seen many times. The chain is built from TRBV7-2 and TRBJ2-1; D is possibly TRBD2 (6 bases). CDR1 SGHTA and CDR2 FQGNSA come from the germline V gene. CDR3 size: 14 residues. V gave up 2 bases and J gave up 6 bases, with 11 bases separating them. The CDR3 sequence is CASSLRTNPNEQFF. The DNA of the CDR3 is TGTGCCAGCAGCTTAAGGACTAACCCCAATGAGCAGTTCTTC.

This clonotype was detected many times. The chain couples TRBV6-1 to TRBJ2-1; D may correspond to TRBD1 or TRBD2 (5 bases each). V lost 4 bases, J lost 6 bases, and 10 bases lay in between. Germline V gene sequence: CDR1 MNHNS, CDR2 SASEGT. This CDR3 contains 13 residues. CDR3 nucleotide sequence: TGTGCCAGCAGTGCCGGGACCCCCAATGAGCAGTTCTTC. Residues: CASSAGTPNEQFF.

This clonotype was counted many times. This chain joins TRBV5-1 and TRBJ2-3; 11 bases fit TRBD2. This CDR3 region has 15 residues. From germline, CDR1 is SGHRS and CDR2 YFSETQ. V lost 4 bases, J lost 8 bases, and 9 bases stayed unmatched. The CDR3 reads CASSLTSGSPPTQYF. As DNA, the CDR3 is TGCGCCAGCAGCCTAACTAGCGGGAGTCCTCCTACGCAGTATTTT.

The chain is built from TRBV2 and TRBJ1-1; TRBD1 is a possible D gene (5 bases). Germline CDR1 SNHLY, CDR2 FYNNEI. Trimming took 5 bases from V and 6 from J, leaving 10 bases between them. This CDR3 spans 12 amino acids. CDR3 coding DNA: TGTGCCAGCAGTTCAGGGTGGTCTGAAGCTTTCTTT. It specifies CASSSGWSEAFF.

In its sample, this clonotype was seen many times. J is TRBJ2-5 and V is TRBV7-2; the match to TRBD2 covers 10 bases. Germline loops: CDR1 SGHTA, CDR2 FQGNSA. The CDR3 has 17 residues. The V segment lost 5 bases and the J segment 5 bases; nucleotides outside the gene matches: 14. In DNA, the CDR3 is TGTGCCAGCAGCCCATCCGGGACTAGCGCTGAGGGGGAGACCCAGTACTTC. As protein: CASSPSGTSAEGETQYF.

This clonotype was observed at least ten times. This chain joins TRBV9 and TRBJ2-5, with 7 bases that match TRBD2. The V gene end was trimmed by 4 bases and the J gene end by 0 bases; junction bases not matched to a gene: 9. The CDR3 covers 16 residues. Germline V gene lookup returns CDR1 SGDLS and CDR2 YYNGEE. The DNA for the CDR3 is TGTGCCAGCAGCTTCCGGGGAGCGGGGCACCAAGAGACCCAGTACTTC. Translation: CASSFRGAGHQETQYF.

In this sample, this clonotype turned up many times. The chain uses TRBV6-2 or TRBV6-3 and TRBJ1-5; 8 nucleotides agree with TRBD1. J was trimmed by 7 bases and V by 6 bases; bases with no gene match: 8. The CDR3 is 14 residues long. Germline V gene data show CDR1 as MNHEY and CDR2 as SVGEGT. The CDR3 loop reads CASSSDRGWQPQHF. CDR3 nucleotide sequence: TGTGCCAGCAGCAGCGACAGGGGATGGCAGCCCCAGCATTTT.

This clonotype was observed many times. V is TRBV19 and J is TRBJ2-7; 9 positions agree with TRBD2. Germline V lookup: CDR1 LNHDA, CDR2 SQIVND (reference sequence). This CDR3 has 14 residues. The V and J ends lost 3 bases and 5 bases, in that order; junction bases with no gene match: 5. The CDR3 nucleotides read TGTGCCAGTAGTATCGCCCTAGCGGGAAACGAGCAGTACTTC. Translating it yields CASSIALAGNEQYF.

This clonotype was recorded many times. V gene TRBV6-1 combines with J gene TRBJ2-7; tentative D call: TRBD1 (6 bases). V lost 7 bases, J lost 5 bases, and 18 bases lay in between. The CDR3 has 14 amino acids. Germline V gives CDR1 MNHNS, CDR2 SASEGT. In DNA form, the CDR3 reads TGTGCCAGCACCCCCCACAGGGCCTCACACGAGCAGTACTTC. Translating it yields CASTPHRASHEQYF.

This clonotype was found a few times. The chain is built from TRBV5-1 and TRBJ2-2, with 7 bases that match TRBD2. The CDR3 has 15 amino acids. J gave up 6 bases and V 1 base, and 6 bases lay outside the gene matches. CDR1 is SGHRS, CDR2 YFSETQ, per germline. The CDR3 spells CASSLKSGDPGELFF. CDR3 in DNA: TGCGCCAGCAGCTTGAAAAGCGGGGATCCCGGGGAGCTGTTTTTT.

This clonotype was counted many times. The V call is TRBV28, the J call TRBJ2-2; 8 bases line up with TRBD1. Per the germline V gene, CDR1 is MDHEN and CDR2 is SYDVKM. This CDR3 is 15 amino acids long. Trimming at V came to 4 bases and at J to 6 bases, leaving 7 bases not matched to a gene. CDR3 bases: TGTGCCAGCAGTTGGACAGGGAGGAGGGCCGGGGAGCTGTTTTTT. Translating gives CASSWTGRRAGELFF.

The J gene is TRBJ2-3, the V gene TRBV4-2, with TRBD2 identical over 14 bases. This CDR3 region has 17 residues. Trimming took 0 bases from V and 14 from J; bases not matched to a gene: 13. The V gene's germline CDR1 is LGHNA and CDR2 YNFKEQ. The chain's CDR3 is CASSQDISRTSGRSRYF. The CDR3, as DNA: TGTGCCAGCAGCCAAGATATATCTAGGACTAGCGGGAGGTCGCGGTATTTT.

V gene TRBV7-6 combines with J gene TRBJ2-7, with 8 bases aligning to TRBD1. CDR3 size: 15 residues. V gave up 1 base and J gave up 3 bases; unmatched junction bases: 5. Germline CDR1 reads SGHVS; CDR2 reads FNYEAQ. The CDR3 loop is CASSLVRGQGYEQYF. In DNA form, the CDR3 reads TGTGCCAGCAGCTTAGTAAGAGGACAGGGCTACGAGCAGTACTTC.

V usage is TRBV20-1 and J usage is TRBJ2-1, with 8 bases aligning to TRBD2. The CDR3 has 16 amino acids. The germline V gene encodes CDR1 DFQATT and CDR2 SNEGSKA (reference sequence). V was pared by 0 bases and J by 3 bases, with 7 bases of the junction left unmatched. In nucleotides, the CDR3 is TGCAGTGCTAGAGATGGTAGGGCGGGAGGCTACAATGAGCAGTTCTTC. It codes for CSARDGRAGGYNEQFF.

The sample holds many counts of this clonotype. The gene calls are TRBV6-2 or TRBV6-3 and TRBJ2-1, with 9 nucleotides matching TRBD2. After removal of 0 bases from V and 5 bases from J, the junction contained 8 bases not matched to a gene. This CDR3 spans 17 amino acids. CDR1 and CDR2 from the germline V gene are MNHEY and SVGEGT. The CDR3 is CASSYSSSGRFHNEQFF. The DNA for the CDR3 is TGTGCCAGCAGTTACTCGAGTAGCGGGAGATTCCACAATGAGCAGTTCTTC.

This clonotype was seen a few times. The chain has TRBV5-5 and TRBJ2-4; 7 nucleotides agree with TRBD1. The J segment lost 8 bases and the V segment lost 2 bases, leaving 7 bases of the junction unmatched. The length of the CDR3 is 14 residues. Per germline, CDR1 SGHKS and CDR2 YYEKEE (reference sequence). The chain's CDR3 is CASSFDRVGHIQYF. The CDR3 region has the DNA TGTGCCAGCAGCTTTGACAGGGTGGGGCACATTCAGTACTTC.

CDR3 sequence: CATSRDFAGPQHF. The CDR3 DNA follows: TGTGCCACCAGCAGAGATTTTGCGGGGCCCCAGCATTTT. V usage is TRBV15 and J usage is TRBJ1-5; D gene uncertain. This CDR3 spans 13 amino acids. Trimming took off 0 bases at V and 9 bases at J, with 9 bases between the two ends. Germline V gene lookup returns CDR1 LNHNV and CDR2 YYDKDF (reference sequence).

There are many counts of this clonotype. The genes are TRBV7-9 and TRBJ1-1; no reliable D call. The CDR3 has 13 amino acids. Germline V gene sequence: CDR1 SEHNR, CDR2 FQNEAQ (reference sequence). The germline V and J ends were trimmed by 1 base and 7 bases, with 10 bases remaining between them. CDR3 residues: CASSLEGGSEAFF. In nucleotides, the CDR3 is TGTGCCAGCAGCTTAGAGGGCGGAAGTGAAGCTTTCTTT.

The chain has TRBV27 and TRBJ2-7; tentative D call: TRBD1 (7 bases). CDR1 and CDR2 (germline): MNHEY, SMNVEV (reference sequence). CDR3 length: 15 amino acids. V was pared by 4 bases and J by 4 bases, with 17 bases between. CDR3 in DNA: TGTGCCAGCAGTTCGTTCCAGGGGGGAGTTTACGAGCAGTACTTC. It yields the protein CASSSFQGGVYEQYF.